The 25 T cell receptor beta chains below all came from one sample that was sequenced in a study of T cell clonality in common variable immunodeficiency. Study-wide findings and caveats: Fewer deletions and N-nucleotide insertions were reportedly seen in common variable immunodeficiency TCR beta sequences.

Libraries were prepared by immunoSEQ multiplex PCR; TCRdb keeps only in-frame clonotypes and omits some of them. The sample shows several thousand clones, none of them appearing just once. For these receptors, no antigen is known. Sequenced sample: peripheral blood mononuclear cells. The receptors were gathered from a human donor with common variable immunodeficiency.

There are a few counts of this clone. The DNA ends 3 residues before the CDR3 does, and the rest of the CDR3 is filled in from the germline J gene. The chain combines TRBV18 with TRBJ2-7; the match to TRBD2 covers 9 bases. Germline V lookup: CDR1 KGHSH, CDR2 LQKENI. V gave up 0 bases and J gave up 3 bases; unmatched junction bases: 9. The CDR3 is 17 residues long. The sequenced part of the CDR3 DNA is TGTGCCAGCTCACCACCGCCTAGCGGGACCTCCCTCTACGAG. Protein sequence: CASSPPPSGTSLYE. Given in full, the CDR3 is CASSPPPSGTSLYEQYF.

The sample holds a few counts of this clone. The read is 3 residues too short to cover the CDR3 end, so that end is filled in from the germline J gene. The chain is built from TRBV7-6 and TRBJ2-5; 10 nucleotides align to TRBD2. Germline V CDR1 and CDR2: SGHVS, FNYEAQ. CDR3 length: 16 amino acids. J was trimmed by 4 bases and V by 5 bases; bases with no gene match: 10. CDR3 amino acids: CASSQAGGPGAETQYF. The CDR3 bases that were read are TGTGCCAGCAGCCAAGCGGGAGGGCCGGGCGCAGAGACC.

This clone has more than one count but fewer than ten. The observed sequence ends 3 residues before the CDR3 terminus, with the missing tail filled in from the germline J gene. This chain joins TRBV18 and TRBJ2-3; 8 bases fit TRBD2. V was clipped by 1 base and J by 4 bases; unmatched bases: 7. CDR3 length: 16 amino acids. Germline assignment: CDR1 KGHSH and CDR2 LQKENI. Incomplete CDR3 DNA: TGTGCCAGCTCACCACGGGCGCGGGAGGCGGCAGATACG. It specifies CASSPRAREAADT. The full CDR3 protein reads CASSPRAREAADTQYF.

Of note for this clone: The read terminates 3 residues before the CDR3 end, so the remaining end is supplied by the germline J gene. This chain uses TRBV7-9 with TRBJ2-5; 8 nucleotides match TRBD2. Germline V gene sequence: CDR1 SEHNR, CDR2 FQNEAQ (reference sequence). V lost 7 bases to trimming and J lost 5 bases; unmatched junction nucleotides: 9. There are 14 residues in the CDR3. The sequenced part of the CDR3 DNA is TGTGCCAGCACCCCGGGGGGGCTATTGGAGACC. Translation: CASTPGGLLET. Given in full, the CDR3 is CASTPGGLLETQYF.

This clone ranks as medium-sized. The sequence runs out 3 residues before the end of the CDR3; the remainder is reconstructed from the germline J gene. This chain uses TRBV14 with TRBJ2-3, with D hard to call. Germline loops: CDR1 SGHDN, CDR2 FVKESK. The V and J ends lost 0 bases and 2 bases respectively, with 12 bases between them. CDR3 length equals 16 residues. Incomplete CDR3 DNA: TGTGCCAGCAGCCAAGATATGACTTCCAACACAGATACG. The encoded protein is CASSQDMTSNTDT. The full CDR3 sequence reads CASSQDMTSNTDTQYF.

Worth noting for this clone: The read terminates 3 residues ahead of where the CDR3 ends, so the germline J gene completes it. The rearrangement links TRBV7-2 to TRBJ2-7, with TRBD2 matching over 7 bases. The V gene end was trimmed by 7 bases and the J gene end by 0 bases; junction bases not matched to a gene: 9. Germline V gene sequence: CDR1 SGHTA, CDR2 FQGNSA. This CDR3 has 15 residues. The DNA read from the CDR3 is TGTGCCAGCACCGTATCGGGCGGGAGCTCCTACGAG. It codes for CASTVSGGSSYE. The whole CDR3 protein is CASTVSGGSSYEQYF.

This clone was seen a few times. From the germline J gene comes the end of the CDR3, since the read stops 3 residues before it. V usage is TRBV18 and J usage is TRBJ1-5; D unclear. The CDR3 extends over 13 amino acids. Trimming stripped 5 bases from V and 3 bases from J, with 8 bases between. Per germline, CDR1 KGHSH and CDR2 LQKENI. The sequenced part of the CDR3 DNA is TGTGCCAGCTCAGTGGCAGACAATCAGCCC. Its protein is CASSVADNQP. The full CDR3 reads CASSVADNQPQHF.

Only a few counts were recorded for this clone. Coverage ceases 3 residues before the CDR3 finishes, and the germline J gene fills in the end. The genes are TRBV19 and TRBJ2-1, with D tentatively TRBD2 (6 bases). V lost 8 bases and J 0 bases, leaving 14 bases between the germline ends. The CDR3 is 15 residues long. The germline V gene encodes CDR1 LNHDA and CDR2 SQIVND (reference sequence). The sequenced CDR3 bases are TGTGCCAGTTCTCGGACTACCTTCTCCTACAATGAG. It codes for CASSRTTFSYNE. From start to end, the CDR3 is CASSRTTFSYNEQFF.

Details on this clone: The junction shows a germline mismatch at one end, possibly a read error. Read sequence stops 3 residues before the CDR3 end, and the germline J gene provides the missing end. J is TRBJ1-1 and V is TRBV7-7; 7 nucleotides align to TRBD1. The germline CDR1 and CDR2 sequences are SSHAT and FNYEAQ (reference sequence). The CDR3 is made up of 13 amino acids. CDR3 sequence: CASSLDRDTEAFF. Incomplete CDR3 DNA: TGTGCTAGCAGCCTCGACAGGGACACTGAA.

This clone has just a few counts. The read ends 3 residues early relative to the CDR3; the germline J gene fills the gap. V and J are TRBV6-1 and TRBJ2-7; TRBD2 is a possible D gene (5 bases). This CDR3 is built from 12 residues. The V gene lost 4 bases and the J gene lost 4 bases, with 8 bases spanning the gap. Germline-derived CDR1 and CDR2 are MNHNS and SASEGT. The CDR3: CASSGTVYEQYF. CDR3 bases read: TGTGCCAGCAGTGGGACTGTATACGAG.

To note about this clone: The read terminates 3 residues ahead of where the CDR3 ends, so the germline J gene completes it. The chain combines TRBV7-2 with TRBJ2-1, with 10 nucleotides matching TRBD2. The V segment lost 6 bases and the J segment 9 bases; nucleotides outside the gene matches: 8. The V gene's germline CDR1 is SGHTA and CDR2 FQGNSA. The CDR3 spans 14 residues. The CDR3 bases that were read are TGTGCCAGCAGTCAGGGGAGCGGGGGGGTTGAG. The encoded protein is CASSQGSGGVE. The full CDR3 reads CASSQGSGGVEQFF.

Note on this clone: The read terminates 3 residues ahead of where the CDR3 ends, so the germline J gene completes it. The V gene is TRBV18, the J gene TRBJ2-1; 12 positions agree with TRBD2. J lost 7 bases, V lost 3 bases, and 16 bases had no gene match. Germline-derived CDR1 and CDR2 are KGHSH and LQKENI. The CDR3 contains 19 residues. The CDR3 DNA, read in part, is TGTGCCAGCTCACCCACAGGCGCCCCCCTAGCGGGAGGGCCAAATGAG. Its translation is CASSPTGAPLAGGPNE. The entire CDR3 is CASSPTGAPLAGGPNEQFF.

As to this clone: The read terminates 3 residues before the CDR3 end, so the remaining end is supplied by the germline J gene. J is TRBJ2-1 and V is TRBV7-9; 7 nucleotides agree with TRBD2. Germline V lookup: CDR1 SEHNR, CDR2 FQNEAQ (reference sequence). The CDR3 has 15 amino acids. V lost 0 bases, J lost 5 bases, and 4 bases stayed unmatched. The CDR3 here is CASSLALAVNNEQFF. Incomplete CDR3 DNA: TGTGCCAGCAGCTTAGCGCTAGCGGTAAACAATGAG.

This clone is classed as medium-sized. The read falls 3 residues short of the CDR3 end, and the missing part is taken from the germline J gene. The gene calls are TRBV5-1 and TRBJ2-7; possibly TRBD2 for D (5 bases). Germline V gene lookup returns CDR1 SGHRS and CDR2 YFSETQ. V was cut by 5 bases and J by 1 base, with 10 bases left in between. This CDR3 has 13 amino acids. CDR3 in amino acids: CASRSSRSYEQYF. CDR3 DNA (partial): TGCGCCAGCAGATCTAGCCGATCCTACGAG.

Comments on this clone: Sequencing ends 3 residues short of the CDR3 end; the germline J gene provides the rest. V and J are TRBV7-8 and TRBJ2-7; tentatively, D is TRBD1 (6 bases). CDR3 size: 14 residues. Germline values: CDR1 SGHVS, CDR2 FQNEAQ. V lost 0 bases and J 1 base, leaving 7 bases between the germline ends. The CDR3 spells CASSLADSSYEQYF. The sequenced CDR3 bases are TGTGCCAGCAGCTTAGCGGACAGTTCCTACGAG.

Points on this clone: The sequenced fragment ends 3 residues before the CDR3 boundary, so the rest is inferred from the germline J gene. The chain carries TRBV18 and TRBJ1-6, with D perhaps TRBD1 (6 bases). The CDR3 totals 14 residues. Trimming removed 3 bases from V and 10 bases from J, with 13 bases in between. From germline, CDR1 is KGHSH and CDR2 LQKENI. CDR3 amino acids: CASSPYRVESPLHF. The CDR3 bases that were read are TGTGCCAGCTCACCGTACAGGGTTGAGTCACCC.

This clone was seen a handful of times. Read data end 3 residues before the CDR3 end; the end is taken from the germline J gene. The chain combines TRBV19 with TRBJ1-1; D might be TRBD1 (5 bases). Trimming pared 3 bases from V and 1 base from J, leaving 6 bases between. This CDR3 spans 13 amino acids. Looked up from germline, CDR1 is LNHDA and CDR2 is SQIVND (reference sequence). The sequenced part of the CDR3 DNA is TGTGCCAGTAGTATTAGGGGGAACACTGAA. The encoded protein is CASSIRGNTE. The CDR3 in full is CASSIRGNTEAFF. Filled out from reference TRBV19 and TRBJ1-1, the complete variable domain reads DGGITQSPKYLFRKEGQNVTLSCEQNLNHDAMYWYRQDPGQGLRLIYYSQIVNDFQKGDIAEGYSVSREKKESFPLTVTSAQKNPTAFYLCASSIRGNTEAFFGQGTRLTVV.

This clone is termed medium-sized. The DNA ends 3 residues before the CDR3 does, and the rest of the CDR3 is filled in from the germline J gene. V and J are TRBV20-1 and TRBJ2-1; 7 nucleotides agree with TRBD1. Germline CDR1 DFQATT, CDR2 SNEGSKA (reference sequence). This CDR3 region has 13 residues. The ends lost 6 bases at V and 6 bases at J; junction bases unmatched: 8. This CDR3 is CSAKRGLGNEQFF. The sequenced CDR3 bases are TGCAGTGCAAAGAGGGGGCTAGGCAATGAG.

The sample holds a few counts of this clone. The DNA ends 3 residues before the CDR3 does, and the rest of the CDR3 is filled in from the germline J gene. The V gene is TRBV19, the J gene TRBJ2-7, with 7 bases aligning to TRBD1. This CDR3 has 16 amino acids. Per the germline V gene, CDR1 is LNHDA and CDR2 is SQIVND (reference sequence). J gave up 0 bases and V 3 bases, and 8 bases lay outside the gene matches. CDR3 sequence reads: CASSISGTAVSYEQYF. CDR3 bases read: TGTGCCAGTAGTATTTCCGGGACAGCAGTCTCCTACGAG.

Notes on this clone: The CDR3 end is not reached by the read, which stops 3 residues before it; the germline J gene fills it in. The genes are TRBV6-1 and TRBJ2-7; 10 bases align to TRBD2. CDR1 and CDR2 from the germline V gene are MNHNS and SASEGT. V gave up 0 bases and J gave up 1 base; unmatched junction bases: 9. This CDR3 spans 18 amino acids. The sequenced CDR3 bases are TGTGCCAGCAGTGAAGCGAATGGCTTTAGCGGGAGGTCCTACGAG. Translation: CASSEANGFSGRSYE. Given in full, the CDR3 is CASSEANGFSGRSYEQYF.

To note about this clone: The read falls 3 residues short of the CDR3 end, and the missing part is taken from the germline J gene. This chain links TRBV19 with TRBJ2-1; 8 bases map to TRBD1. The ends lost 4 bases at V and 5 bases at J; junction bases unmatched: 7. The CDR3 consists of 15 residues. Germline lookup yields CDR1 LNHDA and CDR2 SQIVND (reference sequence). The CDR3 region is CASSTYRGANNEQFF. The covered CDR3 bases are TGTGCCAGTAGTACCTACAGGGGGGCCAACAATGAG.

A word on this clone: The CDR3 goes on 3 residues after the read ends, and that part is filled in from the germline J gene. The sample has other DNA sequences that encode this CDR3 too. The V gene is TRBV7-9, the J gene TRBJ2-7; D ambiguous. The germline CDR1 and CDR2 sequences are SEHNR and FQNEAQ (reference sequence). V lost 4 bases and J lost 2, with 3 bases in between. This CDR3 comprises 11 residues. CDR3 DNA, as far as it was read: TGTGCCAGCAGCTCGGCCTACGAG. This encodes CASSSAYE. The whole CDR3 reads CASSSAYEQYF.

This clone turned up a few times. Read sequence stops 3 residues before the CDR3 end, and the germline J gene provides the missing end. The chain employs TRBV7-9 and TRBJ2-5; 7 bases are a match to TRBD2. J was trimmed by 2 bases and V by 5 bases; bases with no gene match: 5. The CDR3 has 14 amino acids. CDR1 is SEHNR and CDR2 is FQNEAQ in the germline V gene (reference sequence). The sequenced part of the CDR3 DNA is TGTGCCAGCAGCATTGGACTAGAACAAGAGACC. It yields the protein CASSIGLEQET. The full CDR3 is CASSIGLEQETQYF. Complete variable domain (other parts from reference TRBV7-9 and TRBJ2-5): DTGVSQNPRHKITKRGQNVTFRCDPISEHNRLYWYRQTLGQGPEFLTYFQNEAQLEKSRLLSDRFSAERPKGSFSTLEIQRTEQGDSAMYLCASSIGLEQETQYFGPGTRLLVL.

A note on this clone: Read data end 3 residues before the CDR3 end; the end is taken from the germline J gene. The genes are TRBV2 and TRBJ2-7; 7 bases map to TRBD1. After removal of 7 bases from V and 2 bases from J, the junction contained 14 bases not matched to a gene. The germline CDR1 and CDR2 sequences are SNHLY and FYNNEI. This CDR3 is built from 16 residues. The covered CDR3 bases are TGTGCCAGCAACCTCCGTTGGGACAGCTTAACCTACGAG. It translates to CASNLRWDSLTYE. The whole CDR3 region reads CASNLRWDSLTYEQYF.

This clone showed up just a few times. Coverage ceases 3 residues before the CDR3 finishes, and the germline J gene fills in the end. J is TRBJ2-7 and V is TRBV18; 7 bases are shared with TRBD1. The CDR3 totals 12 residues. The germline gives CDR1 KGHSH, CDR2 LQKENI. With V trimmed by 8 bases and J by 6 bases, 7 bases remained unmatched. The CDR3 sequence: CASPRGPCEQYF. CDR3 bases read: TGTGCCAGCCCGAGGGGGCCGTGCGAG.